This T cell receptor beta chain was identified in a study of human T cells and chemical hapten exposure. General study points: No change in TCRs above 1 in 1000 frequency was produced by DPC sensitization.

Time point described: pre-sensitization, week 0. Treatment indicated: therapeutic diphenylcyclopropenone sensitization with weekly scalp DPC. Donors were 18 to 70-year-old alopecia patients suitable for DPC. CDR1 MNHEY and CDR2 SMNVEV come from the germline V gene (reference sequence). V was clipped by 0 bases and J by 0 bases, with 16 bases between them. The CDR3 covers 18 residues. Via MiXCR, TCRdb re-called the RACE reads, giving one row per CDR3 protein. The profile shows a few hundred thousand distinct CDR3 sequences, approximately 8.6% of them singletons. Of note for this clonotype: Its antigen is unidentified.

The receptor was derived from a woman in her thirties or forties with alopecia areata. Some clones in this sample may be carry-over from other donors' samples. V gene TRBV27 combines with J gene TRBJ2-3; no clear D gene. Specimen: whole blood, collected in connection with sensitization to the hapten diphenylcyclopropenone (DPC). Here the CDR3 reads CASSLSGPFGTSTDTQYF. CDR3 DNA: TGTGCCAGCAGTTTATCTGGTCCTTTTGGTACTAGCACAGATACGCAGTATTTT.